This T cell receptor delta chain was found in a study of delta chains in infants with herpesvirus infections. Study in general: A public fetal Vdelta1/Vgamma8 clonotype was sought in postnatally CMV-infected infants. General study results and limits: The public clonotype appeared only at the first post-infection time point.

Gamma-chain- and delta-chain-specific primers converted PBMC RNA into TCR cDNA. TCRdb reran clone calling via CATT on the RT-PCR reads. The repertoire holds 750 to 900 delta-chain clones, 15% to 18% seen once, with about 10% in the top ten. By frequency in the sample, this clone is medium-sized. As yet, its antigen is unknown. The germline gives CDR1 TSWWSYY, CDR2 QGS. This CDR3 contains 24 residues. V dropped 0 bases and J dropped 0; count of bases not matched to a gene: 22. Sequenced material: peripheral blood, taken at time point 1 of longitudinal follow-up. The chain joins TRDV1 to TRDJ1; 13 bases agree with TRDD3. This TCR derives from a human donor who was a Ugandan infant, either HIV-exposed or HIV-unexposed (not recorded which). CDR3 bases: TGTGCTCTTGGGGAACTAGTCCTGCGAAGGTACTGGGGGATACGGGGAGAGCACACCGATAAACTCATCTTT. As protein: CALGELVLRRYWGIRGEHTDKLIF.